A single sample gave rise to the 10 T cell receptor beta chains below, sequenced in a study of T cell responses to AZD1222 COVID-19 vaccine. Repertoires were generated with immunoSEQ multiplex PCR, while TCRdb's copy carries only in-frame clones and drops some. This sample has under 140,000 clones, with approximately 94% found just once. The sequenced sample was peripheral blood, obtained 28 days after the second AZD1222 dose. The origin of the receptors is an adult who received the AZD1222 COVID-19 vaccine.

V gene TRBV7-9 combines with J gene TRBJ2-5; D is uncertain. Trimming shortened V by 2 bases and J by 1 base, and 8 bases separated the two germline ends. Germline loops: CDR1 SEHNR, CDR2 FQNEAQ (reference sequence). This CDR3 spans 14 amino acids. CDR3 in DNA: TGTGCCAGCAGCTTATCCGGTAGCCAAGAGACCCAGTACTTC. Its protein is CASSLSGSQETQYF.

The V gene is TRBV6-5, the J gene TRBJ2-7, with D perhaps TRBD1 (5 bases). The CDR3 sequence is 13 residues long. V lost 5 bases to trimming and J lost 5 bases, with 13 bases between them. Per germline, CDR1 MNHEY and CDR2 SVGAGI. The chain's CDR3 is CASSTAIRDEQYF. CDR3 coding DNA: TGTGCCAGCAGTACCGCGATCAGGGACGAGCAGTACTTC.

V and J are TRBV5-1 and TRBJ2-7; possible D gene TRBD2, 6 bases. Germline CDR1 reads SGHRS; CDR2 reads YFSETQ. The CDR3 sequence is 11 residues long. V shed 4 bases and J shed 10 bases, with 12 bases lying between them. This chain's CDR3 is CASSLGGPQYF. CDR3 nucleotide sequence: TGCGCCAGCAGCCTGGGGGGACCCCAGTACTTC.

The chain has TRBV7-2 and TRBJ2-1, with D hard to call. V was cut by 2 bases and J by 5 bases, with 10 bases left in between. Germline CDR1 and CDR2: SGHTA and FQGNSA. The length of the CDR3 is 14 residues. The CDR3 is CASSLQIINNEQFF. CDR3 bases: TGTGCCAGCAGCTTACAGATTATCAACAATGAGCAGTTCTTC.

This chain links TRBV27 with TRBJ2-7; D is uncertain. The CDR3 consists of 12 residues. Germline CDR1 and CDR2: MNHEY and SMNVEV (reference sequence). Trimming removed 4 bases from V and 1 base from J, with 5 bases in between. This CDR3 is CASSSGSYEQYF. The CDR3 DNA reads TGTGCCAGCAGTTCGGGTTCCTACGAGCAGTACTTC.

The V and J genes are TRBV7-9 and TRBJ2-7, with unresolved D. Per germline, CDR1 SEHNR and CDR2 FQNEAQ (reference sequence). V dropped 3 bases and J dropped 4 bases, with 4 bases sitting between them. The length of the CDR3 is 11 residues. CDR3 sequence (DNA): TGTGCCAGCAGCTTCCAATACGAGCAGTACTTC. Translating it yields CASSFQYEQYF.

V gene TRBV29-1 combines with J gene TRBJ1-1, with 9 bases fitting TRBD1. The CDR3 totals 12 residues. Germline-derived CDR1 and CDR2 are SQVTM and ANQGSEA. V dropped 5 bases and J dropped 4; count of bases not matched to a gene: 2. DNA for the CDR3: TGCAGCGTTTCGACAGGGGGCACTGAAGCTTTCTTT. This codes for CSVSTGGTEAFF.

V is TRBV19 and J is TRBJ1-1; D is uncertain. Looked up from germline, CDR1 is LNHDA and CDR2 is SQIVND (reference sequence). This CDR3 has 15 residues. Trimming pared 5 bases from V and 4 bases from J, leaving 17 bases between. CDR3 sequence: CASSEYQVAGTEAFF. The CDR3 DNA is TGTGCCAGTAGTGAATATCAGGTGGCGGGCACTGAAGCTTTCTTT.

CDR3 coding DNA: TGTGCCAGCAGTGGGCGGGACTCGTACACCGGGGAGCTGTTTTTT. Its translation is CASSGRDSYTGELFF. The chain combines TRBV28 with TRBJ2-2, with D possibly being TRBD2 (6 bases). Germline V gene sequence: CDR1 MDHEN, CDR2 SYDVKM. Trimming took 5 bases from V and 3 from J, leaving 13 bases between them. CDR3 size: 15 residues.

The rearrangement joins TRBV23-1 to TRBJ1-5; TRBD1 is a possible D gene (5 bases). TRBV23-1 is given ORF status, its function remaining uncertain. There are 14 residues in the CDR3. The germline V and J ends were trimmed by 7 bases and 7 bases, with 17 bases remaining between them. CDR3 protein: CASTVGRGGQPQHF. The CDR3 DNA sequence: TGCGCCAGCACTGTAGGGAGGGGCGGACAGCCCCAGCATTTT.